This is a list of T cell receptor beta chains from one sample in a study of CD8 T cells in ankylosing spondylitis. TCRdb fed the 5' RACE reads into MiXCR, producing one record per CDR3 protein. This table has around 770,000 distinct CDR3 sequences, 15% to 20% appearing once. The sample consisted of blood, either unsorted or a sorted T cell fraction (not recorded which). These receptors originate from a male donor with ankylosing spondylitis. CDR3s include the opening cysteine and the closing phenylalanine or tryptophan. A D gene is named only where the DNA matches it firmly. Clone sizes are given selectively: once, few, many, or a class where the clone is expanded.

clone_size	v_call	j_call	d_call	cdr3_aa	cdr3_nt
few	TRBV20-1	TRBJ2-1	.	CSVWRGPYNEQFF	TGCAGTGTCTGGCGGGGGCCCTACAATGAGCAGTTCTTC
.	TRBV6-4	TRBJ2-3	.	CASSEQGSPDTQYF	TGTGCCAGCAGTGAACAGGGTAGTCCAGATACGCAGTATTTT
.	TRBV20-1	TRBJ1-1	.	CSANRRPEAFF	TGCAGTGCTAACAGGCGGCCTGAAGCTTTCTTT
.	TRBV20-1	TRBJ2-2	TRBD2	CSARDARGGASGELFF	TGCAGTGCTAGAGATGCCCGCGGGGGGGCCTCCGGGGAGCTGTTTTTT
.	TRBV7-8	TRBJ2-3	TRBD1	CASNRQGADTQYF	TGTGCCAGCAACAGACAGGGGGCAGATACGCAGTATTTT
few	TRBV5-1	TRBJ2-1	.	CASSMASATYNEQFF	TGCGCCAGCAGTATGGCTAGCGCCACCTACAATGAGCAGTTCTTC
.	TRBV9	TRBJ2-3	.	CASSVAARTDTQYF	TGTGCCAGCAGCGTAGCGGCGCGCACAGATACGCAGTATTTT
few	TRBV9	TRBJ2-7	.	CASSVGVSTSYEQYF	TGTGCCAGCAGCGTAGGGGTGTCAACCTCCTACGAGCAGTACTTC
.	TRBV4-1	TRBJ2-1	TRBD1	CASSQSSGQGNPYNEQFF	TGCGCCAGCAGCCAATCCTCGGGACAGGGAAATCCCTACAATGAGCAGTTCTTC
few	TRBV5-1	TRBJ2-7	.	CASSLLPETYEQYF	TGCGCCAGCAGCTTGCTCCCTGAGACCTACGAGCAGTACTTC
many	TRBV5-1	TRBJ2-2	TRBD1	CASSTTGTVNTGELFF	TGCGCCAGCAGTACTACCGGGACAGTGAACACCGGGGAGCTGTTTTTT
once	TRBV29-1	TRBJ2-3	.	CSVEQGVGSTDTQYF	TGCAGCGTCGAACAGGGCGTCGGTAGCACAGATACGCAGTATTTT
few	TRBV6-2/TRBV6-3	TRBJ1-2	.	CASSFAGAYGYTF	TGTGCCAGCAGTTTCGCAGGGGCCTATGGCTACACCTTC
.	TRBV7-2	TRBJ1-1	.	CASSLSQARTEAFF	TGTGCCAGCAGCTTATCGCAGGCGCGCACTGAAGCTTTCTTT
.	TRBV15	TRBJ2-2	.	CATSRVGSNTGELFF	TGTGCCACCAGCAGAGTAGGGAGTAACACCGGGGAGCTGTTTTTT
few	TRBV28	TRBJ2-3	.	CASSFEGRSTDTQYF	TGTGCCAGCAGTTTTGAGGGGCGCAGCACAGATACGCAGTATTTT
few	TRBV20-1	TRBJ2-3	TRBD1	CSALKTGLSDTQYF	TGCAGTGCCCTTAAGACAGGGTTGTCGGATACGCAGTATTTT
.	TRBV29-1	TRBJ2-5	TRBD2	CSVELAGGPGETQYF	TGCAGCGTCGAACTAGCGGGGGGGCCCGGCGAGACCCAGTACTTC
.	TRBV5-4	TRBJ2-5	.	CASSLAARLGETQYF	TGTGCCAGCAGCTTGGCGGCCAGACTTGGAGAGACCCAGTACTTC
.	TRBV20-1	TRBJ2-2	.	CSARDQGTGELFF	TGCAGTGCTAGAGATCAGGGGACCGGGGAGCTGTTTTTT
many	TRBV12-3/TRBV12-4	TRBJ2-3	.	CASRLADTQYF	TGTGCCAGCCGGCTGGCAGATACGCAGTATTTT
.	TRBV27	TRBJ1-1	TRBD1	CASSLDRDDTEAFF	TGTGCCAGCAGCCTGGACAGGGATGACACTGAAGCTTTCTTT
.	TRBV25-1	TRBJ1-4	.	CASSESGPTNEKLFF	TGTGCCAGCAGTGAGTCTGGACCAACTAATGAAAAACTGTTTTTT
.	TRBV4-2	TRBJ1-2	.	CASSQTTGFGGYTF	TGTGCCAGCAGCCAGACAACAGGATTTGGCGGCTACACCTTC
few	TRBV3-1	TRBJ1-1	.	CASSQQPNTEAFF	TGTGCCAGCAGCCAACAGCCGAACACTGAAGCTTTCTTT
.	TRBV7-9	TRBJ1-2	.	CASSPGTTAIARYGYTF	TGTGCCAGCAGCCCGGGGACCACCGCTATTGCTCGCTATGGCTACACCTTC
few	TRBV5-1	TRBJ1-1	.	CASSLAWGGDTEAFF	TGCGCCAGCAGCTTGGCCTGGGGAGGGGACACTGAAGCTTTCTTT
few	TRBV24-1	TRBJ1-1	.	CATSDLGGNTEAFF	TGTGCCACCAGTGATTTAGGAGGGAACACTGAAGCTTTCTTT
.	TRBV7-8	TRBJ2-7	TRBD1	CASSLLGQGYYEQYF	TGTGCCAGCAGCTTACTGGGACAGGGGTACTACGAGCAGTACTTC
.	TRBV4-1	TRBJ2-5	.	CASSPDPGETQYF	TGCGCCAGCAGCCCGGACCCGGGTGAGACCCAGTACTTC
.	TRBV5-4	TRBJ1-1	TRBD1	CASSDGTGTEAFF	TGTGCCAGCAGCGATGGGACAGGAACTGAAGCTTTCTTT
.	TRBV5-1	TRBJ2-1	TRBD1	CASRLGTDNEQFF	TGCGCCAGCAGGTTAGGGACAGACAATGAGCAGTTCTTC
.	TRBV6-1	TRBJ2-5	.	CASSRGVGPRETQYF	TGTGCCAGCAGCCGAGGGGTTGGGCCACGAGAGACCCAGTACTTC
.	TRBV5-1	TRBJ2-7	TRBD1	CASSSNGRDRGYEQYF	TGCGCCAGCAGCTCAAACGGCCGGGACAGGGGGTACGAGCAGTACTTC
few	TRBV27	TRBJ1-6	.	CASSLSRRVGNSPLHF	TGTGCCAGCAGTTTATCGCGGAGGGTAGGAAATTCACCCCTCCACTTT